This paragraph reports one T cell receptor (beta chain). A sample-barcoded 5' primer and a J-beta primer mix were used in a second PCR of roughly 7 to 11 cycles. One entry per CDR3 protein results from TCRdb running MiXCR on the 5' RACE reads. The sample lists 600,000 to 1,000,000 distinct CDR3 sequences; 20% to 30% were seen once. Germline-derived CDR1 and CDR2 are SGHRS and YFSETQ. V gave up 4 bases and J gave up 10 bases; unmatched junction bases: 6. This CDR3 comprises 14 residues. This sample is drawn from a study of blood T cells in healthy people across ages. These data were also filed under a second study, of T cells of mothers and their children.

The sample taken for sequencing was blood. The clonotype comes from a boy younger than 18 in good health. The rearrangement uses TRBV5-1 and TRBJ2-5; TRBD2 matches at 14 bases. As DNA, the CDR3 is TGCGCCAGCAGCGGGACTAGCGGGAGCCCCATCCAGTACTTC. Protein: CASSGTSGSPIQYF.